The 7 T cell receptor beta chains listed next were all sequenced from one sample in a study of T cell changes during pregnancy in multiple sclerosis. Method: immunoSEQ multiplex PCR; TCRdb's copy keeps in-frame clones and lacks some. The sample consists of around 70,000 clones, more than 80% of them appearing once. The source was peripheral blood, collected in the second trimester of pregnancy. Every receptor here comes from a female donor in good health, enrolled as a control in a pregnancy study.

The rearrangement joins TRBV7-2 to TRBJ1-2, with 7 nucleotides matching TRBD1. CDR3 length equals 12 residues. Germline V CDR1 and CDR2: SGHTA, FQGNSA. Unmatched junction bases numbered 4, after V lost 4 bases and J lost 8 bases. CDR3 region: CASSSQGNGYTF. For the CDR3, the DNA is TGTGCCAGCAGCTCACAGGGGAACGGCTACACCTTC. The full variable domain, with the rest looked up from reference TRBV7-2 and TRBJ1-2, is GAGVSQSPSNKVTEKGKDVELRCDPISGHTALYWYRQSLGQGLEFLIYFQGNSAPDKSGLPSDRFSAERTGGSVSTLTIQRTQQEDSAVYLCASSSQGNGYTFGSGTRLTVV.

The chain uses TRBV19 and TRBJ1-4, with 7 nucleotides matching TRBD1. The CDR3 has 15 amino acids. Losses at the gene ends were 2 bases for V and 8 bases for J; bases not matched to a gene: 8. The germline CDR1 and CDR2 sequences are LNHDA and SQIVND (reference sequence). The DNA for the CDR3 is TGTGCCAGTAGTATAAGTTGGCAGGGGGACGAAAAACTGTTTTTT. This gives the protein CASSISWQGDEKLFF.

The rearrangement uses TRBV7-9 and TRBJ1-3; 7 nucleotides line up with TRBD1. This CDR3 region has 14 residues. The ends lost 6 bases at V and 0 bases at J; junction bases unmatched: 2. Germline V lookup: CDR1 SEHNR, CDR2 FQNEAQ (reference sequence). As DNA, the CDR3 is TGTGCCAGCAGAGGACAGGCCTCTGGAAACACCATATATTTT. Its protein is CASRGQASGNTIYF.

This chain links TRBV18 with TRBJ1-2; D unresolved. V lost 6 bases to trimming and J lost 8 bases, with 16 bases between them. Per the germline V gene, CDR1 is KGHSH and CDR2 is LQKENI. The CDR3 runs 13 residues. The chain's CDR3 is CASSRGQSSGYTF. As DNA, the CDR3 is TGTGCCAGCTCGCGAGGTCAATCTTCCGGCTACACCTTC. Variable domain in full (rest from reference TRBV18 and TRBJ1-2): NAGVMQNPRHLVRRRGQEARLRCSPMKGHSHVYWYRQLPEEGLKFMVYLQKENIIDESGMPKERFSAEFPKEGPSILRIQQVVRGDSAAYFCASSRGQSSGYTFGSGTRLTVV.

This clone was recorded only once. A junction end diverges from the germline sequence, so it may reflect a read error. The chain couples TRBV11-2 to TRBJ1-6, with D hard to call. The length of the CDR3 is 18 residues. Per germline, CDR1 SGHAT and CDR2 FQNNGV. The CDR3 sequence: CASTLGRSGFLYNSPLHF. CDR3 nucleotides: TGTGCCAGCACCTTAGGCAGGTCGGGATTCCTCTATAATTCACCCCTCCACTTT.

V and J are TRBV6-4 and TRBJ1-6, with a weak D call TRBD1 (5 bases). Between the trimmed V and J ends, which lost 6 bases and 9 bases, there was a span of 15 bases. The CDR3 runs 14 residues. CDR1 and CDR2 from the germline V gene are MRHNA and SNTAGT. CDR3 in amino acids: CASRGDSQFSPLHF. Here the CDR3 DNA reads TGTGCCAGCAGGGGTGACAGTCAATTTTCACCCCTCCACTTT.

V usage is TRBV6-1 and J usage is TRBJ2-5; tentative D call: TRBD1 (6 bases). This CDR3 region has 14 residues. V was pared by 4 bases and J by 5 bases, with 14 bases between. Germline V CDR1 and CDR2: MNHNS, SASEGT. As DNA, the CDR3 is TGTGCCAGCAGTGCGTCCCAGGGGTGGGAGACCCAGTACTTC. Protein: CASSASQGWETQYF.